These T cell receptor beta chains were read from a single sample in a study of cytomegalovirus exposure and HLA in healthy donors. Repertoires were generated with immunoSEQ multiplex PCR, while TCRdb's copy carries only in-frame clones and drops some. The repertoire includes roughly 180,000 clones, less than 90% of them detected once, and 4.5% to 5.5% sits in the top ten. Source material: PBMCs. The receptors stem from a woman between 50 and 59 years old in good health and CMV-seropositive. CDR3s include the opening cysteine and the closing phenylalanine or tryptophan. A D gene is named only where the DNA matches it firmly. Clone sizes are given selectively: once, few, many, or a class where the clone is expanded.

j_gene	d_gene	abundance	v_gene	CDR3aa	CDR3nt
TRBJ2-5	TRBD2	-	TRBV5-1	CASSSGGTSGGSETQYF	TGCGCCAGCAGCTCCGGCGGGACTAGCGGGGGATCGGAGACCCAGTACTTC
TRBJ1-2	-	-	TRBV5-1	CASRNEGDERGYTF	TGCGCCAGCAGGAATGAAGGCGATGAGAGGGGCTACACCTTC
TRBJ2-3	-	few	TRBV4-3	CASSPALGDMRGDTQYF	TGCGCCAGCAGCCCAGCCCTTGGGGACATGAGGGGGGATACGCAGTATTTT
TRBJ1-5	-	-	TRBV9	CASKNSRDTDSNQPQHF	TGTGCCAGCAAAAACTCACGGGACACCGATAGCAATCAGCCCCAGCATTTT
TRBJ2-1	-	-	TRBV7-9	CASSLSGAKGSNEQFF	TGTGCCAGCAGCTTAAGTGGCGCGAAGGGGTCCAATGAGCAGTTCTTC
TRBJ1-6	TRBD1	-	TRBV11-2	CASSRTGGWGSPLHF	TGTGCCAGCAGCAGAACAGGGGGTTGGGGATCACCCCTCCACTTT
TRBJ2-7	TRBD2	-	TRBV5-1	CASSLGTSGGADEQYF	TGCGCCAGCAGCTTGGGCACTAGCGGGGGGGCCGACGAGCAGTACTTC
TRBJ2-7	-	-	TRBV5-1	CASSGPTATYEQYF	TGCGCCAGCAGCGGTCCGACAGCAACCTACGAGCAGTACTTC
TRBJ2-4	TRBD2	-	TRBV6-5	CASRRTSGPQYF	TGTGCCAGCAGACGGACTAGCGGACCGCAGTACTTC
TRBJ1-1	TRBD1	-	TRBV6-6	CASSYPITGAREAFF	TGTGCCAGCAGTTACCCTATAACAGGGGCACGTGAAGCTTTCTTT
TRBJ1-2	-	-	TRBV9	CASSDTANYGYTF	TGTGCCAGCAGCGACACAGCTAACTATGGCTACACCTTC
TRBJ2-1	-	-	TRBV18	CASSPDTVHNEQFF	TGTGCCAGCTCACCGGACACCGTACACAATGAGCAGTTCTTC
TRBJ2-1	-	-	TRBV5-1	CASSLGQAASYNEQFF	TGCGCCAGCAGCTTGGGACAGGCCGCATCCTACAATGAGCAGTTCTTC
TRBJ2-1	TRBD2	-	TRBV19	CASRDAGLAGGSSYNEQFF	TGTGCCAGTAGGGACGCGGGACTAGCGGGAGGGAGCTCCTACAATGAGCAGTTCTTC
TRBJ2-5	TRBD2	-	TRBV29-1	CSARGGGWETQYF	TGCAGCGCAAGAGGCGGGGGGTGGGAGACCCAGTACTTC
TRBJ2-1	TRBD1	-	TRBV5-1	CASSLGQGKVNNEQFF	TGCGCCAGCAGCTTGGGACAGGGTAAAGTCAACAATGAGCAGTTCTTC
TRBJ2-5	TRBD2	-	TRBV6-1	CASSAGLHQETQYF	TGTGCCAGCAGTGCGGGACTACACCAAGAGACCCAGTACTTC
TRBJ1-2	TRBD1	-	TRBV7-9	CSSSRQGGRADYGYTF	TGTTCCAGCAGCCGACAGGGGGGGAGGGCAGACTATGGCTACACCTTC
TRBJ2-7	TRBD2	-	TRBV5-4	CASSLGGLAGDYELYF	TGTGCCAGCAGCTTGGGCGGACTAGCGGGGGACTACGAGCTGTACTTC
TRBJ2-1	TRBD1	-	TRBV4-2	CASSQVGTGSYNEQFF	TGTGCCAGCAGCCAAGTGGGGACAGGATCCTACAATGAGCAGTTCTTC
TRBJ2-2	TRBD2	-	TRBV7-8	CASSARGGSGELFF	TGTGCCAGCAGCGCCCGGGGGGGCAGCGGGGAGCTGTTTTTT
TRBJ1-1	TRBD1	once	TRBV2	CASRGQVSTEAFF	TGTGCCAGCAGGGGACAGGTATCCACTGAAGCTTTCTTT
TRBJ2-7	-	-	TRBV5-8	CASSLARNNEQYF	TGTGCCAGCAGCTTGGCCCGAAACAACGAGCAGTACTTC
TRBJ2-2	-	-	TRBV7-2	CASSRGIVSGELFF	TGTGCCAGCAGCCGAGGGATAGTTTCCGGGGAGCTGTTTTTT
TRBJ2-2	TRBD2	-	TRBV4-2	CASSQEWRLAGGRGGELFF	TGTGCCAGCAGCCAAGAGTGGCGGCTAGCGGGGGGCCGCGGCGGGGAGCTGTTTTTT
TRBJ2-4	TRBD2	-	TRBV5-4	CASSLGAREPGNIQYF	TGTGCCAGCAGCTTGGGAGCGCGGGAGCCCGGAAACATTCAGTACTTC
TRBJ2-1	TRBD2	-	TRBV19	CASTSGSRTNEQFF	TGTGCCAGCACTAGCGGGAGTAGAACCAATGAGCAGTTCTTC
TRBJ1-3	-	-	TRBV4-2	CASSQVSGDTGNTIYF	TGTGCCAGCAGCCAAGTAAGCGGGGACACTGGAAACACCATATATTTT
TRBJ2-7	-	-	TRBV15	CATSRGGDSPSSYEQYF	TGTGCCACCAGCAGAGGGGGAGACTCCCCTAGCTCCTACGAGCAGTACTTC
TRBJ1-1	-	-	TRBV30	CAWSFIGLSEAFF	TGTGCCTGGAGCTTCATTGGGCTTTCTGAAGCTTTCTTT
TRBJ1-1	-	few	TRBV10-3	CAISDAGNTEAFF	TGTGCCATCAGTGATGCGGGGAACACTGAAGCTTTCTTT
TRBJ2-5	-	-	TRBV11-2	CASSSPGTSQETQYF	TGTGCCAGCAGCTCACCGGGAACCTCACAAGAGACCCAGTACTTC
TRBJ2-7	-	-	TRBV19	CASTDRHLNSYEQYF	TGTGCCAGTACCGACAGACACCTAAACTCCTACGAGCAGTACTTC
TRBJ2-5	-	-	TRBV18	CASSPGASETQYF	TGTGCCAGCTCACCAGGGGCCTCTGAGACCCAGTACTTC
TRBJ2-1	TRBD2	-	TRBV7-9	CASSLEVLAGVQYNEQFF	TGTGCCAGCAGCTTAGAGGTCCTAGCGGGGGTCCAATACAATGAGCAGTTCTTC
TRBJ1-2	-	-	TRBV6-1	CASKTGPKYGYTF	TGTGCCAGCAAAACAGGACCTAAGTATGGCTACACCTTC
TRBJ2-3	TRBD2	few	TRBV9	CASSAPTSGGLTDTQYF	TGTGCCAGCAGCGCACCGACTAGCGGGGGACTCACAGATACGCAGTATTTT
TRBJ2-1	TRBD1	-	TRBV2	CASSYGTGYNEQFF	TGTGCCAGCAGTTACGGGACAGGGTACAATGAGCAGTTCTTC
TRBJ2-5	TRBD1	-	TRBV6-5	CARADRVQETQYF	TGTGCCAGAGCGGACAGGGTTCAAGAGACCCAGTACTTC
TRBJ2-7	TRBD1	-	TRBV6-6	CASTTTRTGNTYEQYF	TGTGCCAGCACCACAACAAGGACAGGGAATACCTACGAGCAGTACTTC
TRBJ2-7	TRBD2	-	TRBV6-5	CASQREATYEQYF	TGTGCCAGCCAGCGGGAGGCCACCTACGAGCAGTACTTC
TRBJ1-2	-	-	TRBV7-2	CASSSDRIGYTF	TGTGCCAGCAGCTCGGACAGAATAGGCTACACCTTC
TRBJ2-1	-	-	TRBV6-6	CASSPLRTYNEQFF	TGTGCCAGCAGCCCCCTGCGTACCTACAATGAGCAGTTCTTC
TRBJ2-1	-	-	TRBV7-9	CSSSLSLRGQFF	TGTTCCAGCAGCTTATCGCTTAGGGGGCAGTTCTTC
TRBJ1-2	TRBD1	-	TRBV10-3	CAISESVGQSNYGYTF	TGTGCCATCAGTGAGTCGGTGGGACAGAGTAACTATGGCTACACCTTC
TRBJ1-1	-	-	TRBV7-3	CASSLIPGELTEAFF	TGTGCCAGCAGCTTAATTCCAGGGGAACTCACTGAAGCTTTCTTT
TRBJ1-5	-	-	TRBV11-2	CASSLDSPNQPQHF	TGTGCCAGCAGCCTCGACAGCCCCAATCAGCCCCAGCATTTT
TRBJ2-3	-	-	TRBV6-1	CASSAVQATDTQYF	TGTGCCAGCAGTGCTGTCCAGGCGACAGATACGCAGTATTTT
TRBJ1-2	-	-	TRBV6-1	CASSEAASGPYYGYTF	TGTGCCAGCAGTGAAGCGGCCTCGGGTCCTTACTATGGCTACACCTTC
TRBJ2-7	-	-	TRBV6-5	CASSYSIRGSYEQYF	TGTGCCAGCAGTTACTCGATCCGGGGGTCCTACGAGCAGTACTTC
TRBJ1-5	TRBD1	-	TRBV7-2	CASSENRGLSQPQHF	TGTGCCAGCAGCGAGAACAGGGGGCTGAGTCAGCCCCAGCATTTT
TRBJ2-5	-	-	TRBV7-8	CASRLGAGYQETQYF	TGTGCCAGCAGGCTCGGGGCGGGGTACCAAGAGACCCAGTACTTC
TRBJ2-5	-	-	TRBV7-2	CASSSGGYQETQYF	TGTGCCAGCAGCTCGGGGGGCTACCAAGAGACCCAGTACTTC
TRBJ2-1	TRBD2	-	TRBV7-9	CASRPRGAGGLYNEQFF	TGTGCCAGCAGGCCTCGGGGGGCGGGGGGGCTTTACAATGAGCAGTTCTTC
TRBJ2-5	TRBD1	-	TRBV9	CASSNDRGDQETQYF	TGTGCCAGCAGCAACGACAGGGGAGACCAAGAGACCCAGTACTTC
TRBJ2-7	TRBD1	once	TRBV19	CASSTAGTGAEQYF	TGTGCCAGTAGTACCGCCGGGACAGGCGCCGAGCAGTACTTC
TRBJ1-1	-	few	TRBV7-3	CASSLSPGIVTEAFF	TGTGCCAGCAGCTTAAGTCCAGGAATTGTCACTGAAGCTTTCTTT
TRBJ2-7	-	once	TRBV27	CASSLGRTYEQYF	TGTGCCAGCAGTTTAGGGAGAACCTACGAGCAGTACTTC